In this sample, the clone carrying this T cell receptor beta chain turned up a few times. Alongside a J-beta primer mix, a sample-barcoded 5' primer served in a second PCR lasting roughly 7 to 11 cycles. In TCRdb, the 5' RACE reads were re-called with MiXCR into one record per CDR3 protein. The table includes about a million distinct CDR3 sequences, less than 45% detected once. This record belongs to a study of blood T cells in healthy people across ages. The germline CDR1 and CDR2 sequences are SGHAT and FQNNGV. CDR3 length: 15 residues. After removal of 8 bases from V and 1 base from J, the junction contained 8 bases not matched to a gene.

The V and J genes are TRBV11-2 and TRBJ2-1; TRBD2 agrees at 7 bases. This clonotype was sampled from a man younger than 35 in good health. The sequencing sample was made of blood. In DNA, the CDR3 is TGTGCCAGCCACCTTACCGGGGGGTCCTACAATGAGCAGTTCTTC. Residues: CASHLTGGSYNEQFF.